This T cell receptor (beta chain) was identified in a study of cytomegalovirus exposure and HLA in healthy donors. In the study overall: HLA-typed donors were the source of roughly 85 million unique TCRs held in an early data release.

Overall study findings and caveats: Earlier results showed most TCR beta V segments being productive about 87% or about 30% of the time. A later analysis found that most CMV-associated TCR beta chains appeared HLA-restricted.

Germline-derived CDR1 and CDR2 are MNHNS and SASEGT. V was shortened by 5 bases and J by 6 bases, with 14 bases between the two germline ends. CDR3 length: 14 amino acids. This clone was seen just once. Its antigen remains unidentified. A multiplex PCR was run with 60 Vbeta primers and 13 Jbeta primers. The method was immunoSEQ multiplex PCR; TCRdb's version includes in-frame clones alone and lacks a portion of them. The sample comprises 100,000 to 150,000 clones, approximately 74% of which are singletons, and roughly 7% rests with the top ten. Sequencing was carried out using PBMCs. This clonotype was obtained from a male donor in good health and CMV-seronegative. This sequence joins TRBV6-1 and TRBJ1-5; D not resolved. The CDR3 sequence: CASSPHDAGQPQHF. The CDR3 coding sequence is TGTGCCAGCAGTCCTCACGATGCGGGTCAGCCCCAGCATTTT.